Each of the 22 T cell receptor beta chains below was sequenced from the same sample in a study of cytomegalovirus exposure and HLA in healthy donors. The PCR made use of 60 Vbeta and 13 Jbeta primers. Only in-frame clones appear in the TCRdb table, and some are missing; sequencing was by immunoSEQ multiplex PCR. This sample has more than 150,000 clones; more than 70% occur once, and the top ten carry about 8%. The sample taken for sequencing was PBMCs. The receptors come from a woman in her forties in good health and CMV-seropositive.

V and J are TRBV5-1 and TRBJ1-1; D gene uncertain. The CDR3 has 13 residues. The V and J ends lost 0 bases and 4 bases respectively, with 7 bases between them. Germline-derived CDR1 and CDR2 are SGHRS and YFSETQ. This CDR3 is CASSLGQITEAFF. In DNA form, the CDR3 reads TGCGCCAGCAGCTTGGGGCAGATCACTGAAGCTTTCTTT.

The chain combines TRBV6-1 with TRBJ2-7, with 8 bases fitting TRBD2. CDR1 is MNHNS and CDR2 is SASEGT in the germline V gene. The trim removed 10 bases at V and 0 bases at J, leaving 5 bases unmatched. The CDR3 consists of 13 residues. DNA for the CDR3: TGTGCCACCTTGGCGGGAGGCTCCTACGAGCAGTACTTC. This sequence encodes CATLAGGSYEQYF.

CDR3 loop: CASSLRQAPNEKLFF. CDR3 in DNA: TGTGCCAGCTCACTCCGACAGGCCCCTAATGAAAAACTGTTTTTT. The V call is TRBV18, the J call TRBJ1-4, with a tentative D call TRBD1 (6 bases). In germline, CDR1 is KGHSH, CDR2 LQKENI. Between the trimmed V and J ends, which lost 4 bases and 3 bases, there was a span of 12 bases. CDR3 length: 15 amino acids. Full variable domain (rest looked up from reference TRBV18 and TRBJ1-4): NAGVMQNPRHLVRRRGQEARLRCSPMKGHSHVYWYRQLPEEGLKFMVYLQKENIIDESGMPKERFSAEFPKEGPSILRIQQVVRGDSAAYFCASSLRQAPNEKLFFGSGTQLSVL.

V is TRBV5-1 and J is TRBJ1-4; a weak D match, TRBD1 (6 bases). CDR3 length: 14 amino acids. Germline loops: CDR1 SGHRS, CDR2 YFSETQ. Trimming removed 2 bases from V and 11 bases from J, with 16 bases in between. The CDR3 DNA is TGCGCCAGCAGCTTTGGGGACAAGGCGGACAAACTGTTTTTT. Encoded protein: CASSFGDKADKLFF.

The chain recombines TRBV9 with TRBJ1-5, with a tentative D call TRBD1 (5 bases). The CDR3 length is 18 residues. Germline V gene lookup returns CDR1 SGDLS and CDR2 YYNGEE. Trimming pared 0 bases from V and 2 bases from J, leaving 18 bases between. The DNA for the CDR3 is TGTGCCAGCAGCGTAGGGGCGGGAGGGACCGGCGGCAATCAGCCCCAGCATTTT. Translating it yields CASSVGAGGTGGNQPQHF.

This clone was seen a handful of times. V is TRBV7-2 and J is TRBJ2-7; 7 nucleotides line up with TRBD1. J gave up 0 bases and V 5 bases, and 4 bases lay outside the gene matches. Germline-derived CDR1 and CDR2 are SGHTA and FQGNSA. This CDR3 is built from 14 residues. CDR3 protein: CASSPRDSSYEQYF. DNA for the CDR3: TGTGCCAGCAGCCCCCGGGACAGCTCCTACGAGCAGTACTTC.

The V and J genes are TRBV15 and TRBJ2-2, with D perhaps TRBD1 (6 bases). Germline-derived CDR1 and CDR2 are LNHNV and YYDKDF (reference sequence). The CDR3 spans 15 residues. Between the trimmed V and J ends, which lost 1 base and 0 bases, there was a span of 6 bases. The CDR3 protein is CATSRGGPNTGELFF. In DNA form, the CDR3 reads TGTGCCACCAGCAGAGGGGGGCCGAACACCGGGGAGCTGTTTTTT.

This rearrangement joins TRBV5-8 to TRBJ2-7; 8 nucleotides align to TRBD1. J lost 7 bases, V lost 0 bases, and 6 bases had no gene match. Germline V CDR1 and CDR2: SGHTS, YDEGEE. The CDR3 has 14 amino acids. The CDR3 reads CASSLGQGTREQYF. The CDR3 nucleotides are TGTGCCAGCAGCTTGGGACAGGGGACGCGAGAGCAGTACTTC.

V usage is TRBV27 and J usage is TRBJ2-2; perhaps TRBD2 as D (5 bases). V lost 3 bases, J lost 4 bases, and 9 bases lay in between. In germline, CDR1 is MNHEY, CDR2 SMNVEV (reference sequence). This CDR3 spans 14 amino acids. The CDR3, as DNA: TGTGCCAGCAGTTTTGCTGGGAGCACCGGGGAGCTGTTTTTT. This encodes CASSFAGSTGELFF.

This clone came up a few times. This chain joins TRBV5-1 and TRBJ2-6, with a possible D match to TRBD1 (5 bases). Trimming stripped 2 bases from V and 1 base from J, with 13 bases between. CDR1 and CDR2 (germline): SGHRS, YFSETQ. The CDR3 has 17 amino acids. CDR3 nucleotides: TGCGCCAGCAGCTTTTTAGACAGCCAATCTGGGGCCAACGTCCTGACTTTC. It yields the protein CASSFLDSQSGANVLTF.

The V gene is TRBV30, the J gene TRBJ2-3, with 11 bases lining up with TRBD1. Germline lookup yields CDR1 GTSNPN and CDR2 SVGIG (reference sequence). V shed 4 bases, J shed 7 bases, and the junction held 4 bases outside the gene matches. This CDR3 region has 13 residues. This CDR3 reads CAWTRDRGNTQYF. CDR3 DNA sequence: TGTGCCTGGACACGGGACAGGGGGAATACGCAGTATTTT.

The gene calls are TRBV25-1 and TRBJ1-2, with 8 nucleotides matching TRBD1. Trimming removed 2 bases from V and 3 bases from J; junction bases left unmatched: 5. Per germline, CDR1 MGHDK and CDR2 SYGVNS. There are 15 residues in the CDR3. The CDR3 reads CASSERTGLDYGYTF. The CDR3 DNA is TGTGCCAGCAGTGAACGGACAGGGTTGGACTATGGCTACACCTTC.

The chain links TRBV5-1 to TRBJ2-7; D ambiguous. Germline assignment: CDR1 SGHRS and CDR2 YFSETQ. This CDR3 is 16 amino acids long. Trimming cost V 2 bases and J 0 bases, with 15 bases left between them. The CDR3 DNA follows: TGCGCCAGCAGCTTAAACAGCAGATCAAACTCCTACGAGCAGTACTTC. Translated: CASSLNSRSNSYEQYF. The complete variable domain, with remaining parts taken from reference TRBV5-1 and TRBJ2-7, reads KAGVTQTPRYLIKTRGQQVTLSCSPISGHRSVSWYQQTPGQGLQFLFEYFSETQRNKGNFPGRFSGRQFSNSRSEMNVSTLELGDSALYLCASSLNSRSNSYEQYFGPGTRLTVT.

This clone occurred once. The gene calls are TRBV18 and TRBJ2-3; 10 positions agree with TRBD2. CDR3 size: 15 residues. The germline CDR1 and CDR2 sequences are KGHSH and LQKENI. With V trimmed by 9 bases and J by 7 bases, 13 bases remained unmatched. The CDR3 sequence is CASRSSGRAVNTQYF. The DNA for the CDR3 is TGTGCCAGTCGTTCCAGCGGGAGGGCGGTTAATACGCAGTATTTT.

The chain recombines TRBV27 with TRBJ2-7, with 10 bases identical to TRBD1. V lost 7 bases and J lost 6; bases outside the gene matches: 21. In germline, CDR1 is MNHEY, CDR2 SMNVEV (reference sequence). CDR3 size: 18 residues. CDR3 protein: CASKPLYSYGTGVVEQYF. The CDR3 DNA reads TGTGCCAGCAAACCTCTTTACTCCTACGGGACAGGGGTCGTCGAGCAGTACTTC.

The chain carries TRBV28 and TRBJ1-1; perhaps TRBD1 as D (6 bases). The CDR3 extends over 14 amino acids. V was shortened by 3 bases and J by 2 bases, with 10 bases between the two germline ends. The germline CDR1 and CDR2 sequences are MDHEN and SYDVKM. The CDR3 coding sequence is TGTGCCAGCAGTTTTACAGGGATCAACACTGAAGCTTTCTTT. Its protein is CASSFTGINTEAFF.

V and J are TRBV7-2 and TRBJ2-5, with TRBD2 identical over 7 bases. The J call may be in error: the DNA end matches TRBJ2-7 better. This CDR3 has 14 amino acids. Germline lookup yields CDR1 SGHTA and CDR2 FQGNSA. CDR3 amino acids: CASSLETSTYEQYF. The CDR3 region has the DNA TGTGCCAGCAGCTTAGAGACTAGCACCTACGAGCAGTACTTC.

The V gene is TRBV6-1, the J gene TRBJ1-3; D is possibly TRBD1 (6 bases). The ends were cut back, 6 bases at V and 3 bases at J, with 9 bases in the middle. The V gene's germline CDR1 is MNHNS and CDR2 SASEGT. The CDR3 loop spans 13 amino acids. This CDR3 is CASSGTLGNTIYF. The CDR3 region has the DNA TGTGCCAGCAGCGGGACACTTGGAAACACCATATATTTT.

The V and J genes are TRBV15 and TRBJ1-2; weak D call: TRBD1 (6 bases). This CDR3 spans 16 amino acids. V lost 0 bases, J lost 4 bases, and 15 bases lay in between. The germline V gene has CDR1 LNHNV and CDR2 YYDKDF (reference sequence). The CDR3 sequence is CATSRDQGAGAYGYTF. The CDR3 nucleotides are TGTGCCACCAGCAGAGATCAGGGCGCGGGGGCCTATGGCTACACCTTC.

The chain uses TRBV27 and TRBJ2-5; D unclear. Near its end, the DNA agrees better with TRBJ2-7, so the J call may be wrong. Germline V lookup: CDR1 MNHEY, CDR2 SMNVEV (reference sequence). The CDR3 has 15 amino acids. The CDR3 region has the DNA TGTGCCAACTTACAGTTTCTGGGTGGGGCCTACGAGCAGTACTTC. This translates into CANLQFLGGAYEQYF.

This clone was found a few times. As DNA, the CDR3 is TGTGCCAGCAGCTTAGTGCAGGGAAGGGGTGAGCAGTTCTTC. Translated: CASSLVQGRGEQFF. The J gene is TRBJ2-1, the V gene TRBV11-2, with TRBD1 as a possible D gene (5 bases). Deletions cut 1 base from V and 9 bases from J, with 13 bases between. Germline loops: CDR1 SGHAT, CDR2 FQNNGV. This CDR3 comprises 14 residues.

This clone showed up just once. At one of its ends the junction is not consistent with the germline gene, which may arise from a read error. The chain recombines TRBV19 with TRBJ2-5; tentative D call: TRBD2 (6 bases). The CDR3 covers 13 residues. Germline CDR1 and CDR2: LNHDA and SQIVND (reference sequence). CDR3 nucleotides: TGTGCCAGTATACCCCAGGGAGGAGAGACCCGGTACTTC. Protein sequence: CASIPQGGETRYF.